The rows below give T cell receptor beta chains drawn from one sample of a study of T cells in Graves' hyperthyroidism and ophthalmopathy. TCRdb used MiXCR to reprocess the multiplex PCR reads, holding one entry per CDR3 protein. The data contain about 640,000 distinct CDR3 sequences, more than 20% of them singletons. Sequenced input: blood. The receptor set was obtained from a man in his thirties or forties with Graves' ophthalmopathy. Both conserved end residues are part of each CDR3. D genes are given only for firm matches. The size entry is marked missing in some rows and otherwise reads once, few, many or a size class.

TRBJ1-4,TRBV5-5,NA,NA,TGTGCCAGCCGGGAAGACTTGTTGAGTAATGAAAAACTGTTTTTT,CASREDLLSNEKLFF
TRBJ1-1,TRBV5-1,TRBD1,NA,TGCGTCAGCAGGGGGACTTTGAACACTGAAGCTTTCTTT,CVSRGTLNTEAFF
TRBJ2-3,TRBV5-1,TRBD2,few,TGCGCCAGCAGCGACGTAGCGGGAGGGACAGATACGCAGTATTTT,CASSDVAGGTDTQYF
TRBJ1-1,TRBV12-5,NA,NA,TGTGCTAGTGCTCCGGGACATAACACTGAAGCTTTCTTT,CASAPGHNTEAFF
TRBJ2-1,TRBV20-1,NA,few,TGCAGTGCTATTGTGGGGGATGAGCAGTTCTTC,CSAIVGDEQFF
TRBJ1-1,TRBV5-1,NA,many,TGCGCCAGCAGCTTGCGAGCCCCTGGGACGAACACTGAAGCTTTCTTT,CASSLRAPGTNTEAFF
TRBJ2-3,TRBV13,NA,NA,TGTGCCAGCAGCTTAGGACCTAAAGGGACAGATACGCAGTATTTT,CASSLGPKGTDTQYF
TRBJ2-1,TRBV6-1,NA,few,TGTGCCAGCAGTGGCCGGGACTCCCTCTATGAGCAGTTCTTC,CASSGRDSLYEQFF
TRBJ2-7,TRBV9,NA,NA,TGTGCCAGCAGCGGGGCAGGGAACTACGAGCAGTACTTC,CASSGAGNYEQYF
TRBJ2-2,TRBV5-1,TRBD1,many,TGCGCCAGCAGCTTGGTGGGACAGGGGGACACCGGGGAGCTGTTTTTT,CASSLVGQGDTGELFF
TRBJ1-2,TRBV9,NA,NA,TGTGCCAGCAGCGTAGGCAGTCTGGGGGGGGCAGATGGCTACACCTTC,CASSVGSLGGADGYTF
TRBJ1-4,TRBV5-1,TRBD1,few,TGCGCCAGCAGCTTGGGGGGACAGGGCCGGGAAAAACTGTTTTTT,CASSLGGQGREKLFF
TRBJ1-4,TRBV7-9,NA,NA,TGTGCCAGCAGTCGACAGGAGGGAAGGAATGAAAAACTGTTTTTT,CASSRQEGRNEKLFF
TRBJ1-5,TRBV12-3/TRBV12-4,NA,many,TGTGCCAGCAGTCGACAGTTCAATCAGCCCCAGCATTTT,CASSRQFNQPQHF
TRBJ1-4,TRBV2,NA,NA,TGTGCCAGCAGTTCCTGGACGGGAGAAAAACTGTTTTTT,CASSSWTGEKLFF
TRBJ2-7,TRBV20-1,TRBD2,NA,TGCAGTGCTAGAGCAGCGGGAGAGTTCTACGAGCAGTACTTC,CSARAAGEFYEQYF
TRBJ2-7,TRBV5-1,NA,few,TGCGCCAGCAGCTTGATGCAGGGTTCGGCCGAGCAGTACTTC,CASSLMQGSAEQYF
TRBJ1-2,TRBV6-1,NA,NA,TGTGCCAGCAGGAGGGGTAACTATGGCTACACCTTC,CASRRGNYGYTF
TRBJ2-4,TRBV6-6,TRBD1,NA,TGTGCCAGCAGTTACGGCGGGACAGGGAAAAACATTCAGTACTTC,CASSYGGTGKNIQYF
TRBJ1-5,TRBV6-2/TRBV6-3,TRBD1,NA,TGTGCCAGCAGTCCACTAATGGACAGGAATCAGCCCCAGCATTTT,CASSPLMDRNQPQHF
TRBJ1-1,TRBV27,NA,few,TGTGCCAGCCGCCCCTTGGGGAACACTGAAGCTTTCTTT,CASRPLGNTEAFF
TRBJ1-2,TRBV24-1,TRBD1,few,TGTGCCAGGGAAAAACAGGGGAACTATGGCTACACCTTC,CAREKQGNYGYTF
TRBJ1-2,TRBV29-1,TRBD1,few,TGCAGCGCCGAACCCCAGGGGGACAACTATGGCTACACCTTC,CSAEPQGDNYGYTF
TRBJ2-3,TRBV6-1,TRBD2,few,TGTGCCAGCAGTGGAAAGGTGCGTGGGACTAGCACTAGCACAGATACGCAGTATTTT,CASSGKVRGTSTSTDTQYF
TRBJ2-2,TRBV6-5,TRBD1,few,TGTGCCAGCAGTTACTCGCAGGGGGTCACCGGGGAGCTGTTTTTT,CASSYSQGVTGELFF
TRBJ2-1,TRBV5-1,TRBD1,NA,TGCGCCAGCAGCTTGGGACAGGGGGCGCTGGGAGAGCCGTTCTTC,CASSLGQGALGEPFF
TRBJ1-5,TRBV20-1,NA,NA,TGCAGTGCTTACCCGGGGGCAAGGAGCAATCAGCCCCAGCATTTT,CSAYPGARSNQPQHF
TRBJ2-1,TRBV7-8,TRBD2,few,TGTGCCAGCAGCATCGGGACTAGCGGGGGTTTCAATGAGCAGTTCTTC,CASSIGTSGGFNEQFF
TRBJ2-5,TRBV11-2,TRBD2,NA,TGTGCCAGCAACTTGCTAGCGGGAGTTTGGGAGACCCAGTACTTC,CASNLLAGVWETQYF
TRBJ2-3,TRBV5-1,NA,few,TGCGCCAGCAGCCCAAGTCCGGATAGCACAGATACGCAGTATTTT,CASSPSPDSTDTQYF
TRBJ2-5,TRBV28,NA,few,TGTGCCAGCAGTTTAAGCCGGACCCAGTACTTC,CASSLSRTQYF
TRBJ1-1,TRBV28,NA,few,TGTGCCAGCAGTATCACCGTCGGGAACACTGAAGCTTTCTTT,CASSITVGNTEAFF
TRBJ2-5,TRBV7-9,NA,NA,TGTGCCAGCAGCCTCGGGTACTCCCAAGAGACCCAGTACTTC,CASSLGYSQETQYF
TRBJ2-7,TRBV11-3,TRBD1,many,TGTGCCAGCAGCTTATCTAATCGACAGGGGGGCTACGAGCAGTACTTC,CASSLSNRQGGYEQYF
TRBJ2-3,TRBV5-6,NA,NA,TGTGCCAGCAGCGTACCGGGACCCGACACAGATACGCAGTATTTT,CASSVPGPDTDTQYF
TRBJ2-1,TRBV4-1,TRBD2,few,TGCGCCAGCAGCCTTAGGACTAGCGGGAGAGGCAATGAGCAGTTCTTC,CASSLRTSGRGNEQFF
TRBJ2-7,TRBV20-1,NA,NA,TGCAGTGCGCTAGTCCCGGGGGCCTCCAGGGAGCAGTACTTC,CSALVPGASREQYF
TRBJ2-4,TRBV20-1,NA,many,TGCAGTGCTAGCGAAAGAGCTAGCCTAGCCAAAAACATTCAGTACTTC,CSASERASLAKNIQYF
TRBJ2-7,TRBV7-8,NA,few,TGTGCCAGCAGCCAGCAGAACGAGCAGTACTTC,CASSQQNEQYF
TRBJ2-3,TRBV20-1,NA,NA,TGCAGTGCGTCCTCTGGGCGCCTTACCACAGATACGCAGTATTTT,CSASSGRLTTDTQYF
TRBJ1-1,TRBV3-1,NA,few,TGTGCCAGCAGCCAAGGATGGGGAGGCGCTGAAGCTTTCTTT,CASSQGWGGAEAFF
TRBJ2-1,TRBV10-3,NA,NA,TGTGCCATCAGTCACCGGGACGCCCGGCGGTACAATGAGCAGTTCTTC,CAISHRDARRYNEQFF
TRBJ2-3,TRBV2,NA,NA,TGTGCCAGCAGTTATGACACCACAGATACGCAGTATTTT,CASSYDTTDTQYF
TRBJ2-5,TRBV7-9,TRBD1,NA,TGTGCCAGCAGCTTAGGGCAAACAGGGGTGGAGACCCAGTACTTC,CASSLGQTGVETQYF
TRBJ1-6,TRBV28,TRBD1,few,TGTGCCAGCAGTTACGGGACAGGGGGCGTGAAAATCAATTCACCCCTCCACTTT,CASSYGTGGVKINSPLHF
TRBJ1-1,TRBV3-1,NA,many,TGTGCCAGCAGCCAAGGGGGGTTTGGCACTGAAGCTTTCTTT,CASSQGGFGTEAFF
TRBJ2-7,TRBV30,NA,many,TGTGCCTGGAGTCCAGGGGGAGGGAGCGAGCAGTACTTC,CAWSPGGGSEQYF
TRBJ2-3,TRBV27,TRBD2,many,TGTGCCAGCAGTTTGCTAGCGGGAGATGGAGATACGCAGTATTTT,CASSLLAGDGDTQYF
TRBJ2-7,TRBV3-1,TRBD1,few,TGTGCCAGCAGCAAGGGGATGGCGGGACAGGGGGCCTACGAGCAGTACTTC,CASSKGMAGQGAYEQYF
TRBJ2-7,TRBV6-5,NA,NA,TGTGCCAGCAGTTTAACGGACGGATCAACCTACGAGCAGTACTTC,CASSLTDGSTYEQYF
TRBJ2-7,TRBV6-2/TRBV6-3,TRBD2,NA,TGTGCCAGCACCCTAGCGGGACCACTCTACGAGCAGTACTTC,CASTLAGPLYEQYF
TRBJ2-1,TRBV7-2,TRBD2,NA,TGTGCCAGCAGCTTAGCGACTAGCGGAGGGAGGAATGAGCAGTCCTTC,CASSLATSGGRNEQSF
TRBJ2-2,TRBV30,TRBD1,many,TGTGCCTGGAAGGGACAGCCACGTCCCACCGGGGAGCTGTTTTTT,CAWKGQPRPTGELFF
TRBJ2-7,TRBV6-1,NA,many,TGTGCCAGCAGTGATAGGGGGAGAGCCTACGAGCAGTACTTC,CASSDRGRAYEQYF
TRBJ1-1,TRBV13,NA,NA,TGTGCCAGCAGCTTGGAACAGGCCCACACTGAAGCTTTCTTT,CASSLEQAHTEAFF
TRBJ1-5,TRBV12-3/TRBV12-4,TRBD1,many,TGTGCCAGCAGTTGGGACAGGGGCGATCAGCCCCAGCATTTT,CASSWDRGDQPQHF
TRBJ2-3,TRBV6-1,TRBD2,few,TGTGCCAGCAGCCGAAGCGGGAGTTCCGCAGATACGCAGTATTTT,CASSRSGSSADTQYF
TRBJ2-2,TRBV7-9,TRBD2,few,TGTGCCAGCAGCCTATCCGGGACTAGCGGGAGAACCGGGGAGCTGTTTTTT,CASSLSGTSGRTGELFF
TRBJ2-1,TRBV6-1,NA,NA,TGTGCCAGCACACTAGCCCGCTCCTACAATGAGCAGTTCTTC,CASTLARSYNEQFF
TRBJ2-1,TRBV18,TRBD2,few,TGTGCCAGCTCCCGACCGGGGGGGCTGGATGAGCAGTTCTTC,CASSRPGGLDEQFF